The rows below give T cell receptor beta chains drawn from one sample of a study of shared clonotypes between healthy human individuals. TCRdb's copy holds only in-frame clones and misses some; the assay was immunoSEQ multiplex PCR. Here the sample spans roughly 2.1 million clones, roughly 91% being singletons. The sample taken for sequencing was naive CD8+ T cells from PBMCs. These receptors came from a man between 18 and 35 years old in good health. Some clones in this sample may be carry-over from other donors' samples. Each CDR3 is given without its conserved first and last residue.

TRBV4-1	TRBJ1-3	ASSQSFRGLSGNTIY
TRBV5-4	TRBJ2-2	ASSMGTGNTGELF
TRBV6-1	TRBJ1-6	ASSELGQGAISEYNSPLH
TRBV19	TRBJ2-2	ASSFGRVGELF
TRBV27	TRBJ2-4	ASSMYTPTGLDIQY
TRBV29-1	TRBJ2-1	RAGGSGSYNEQF
TRBV7-6	TRBJ2-7	ASSPYNRATYEQY
TRBV19	TRBJ2-7	ASSTGGPIEQY
TRBV5-6	TRBJ2-1	ASSSPVEGAYNEQF
TRBV27	TRBJ2-1	ASSPGLAGVESYNEQF
TRBV11-2	TRBJ2-1	ASSLIPSGIYNEQF
TRBV30	TRBJ2-7	AWGIGATYEQY
TRBV27	TRBJ2-2	ASSLTATTGELF